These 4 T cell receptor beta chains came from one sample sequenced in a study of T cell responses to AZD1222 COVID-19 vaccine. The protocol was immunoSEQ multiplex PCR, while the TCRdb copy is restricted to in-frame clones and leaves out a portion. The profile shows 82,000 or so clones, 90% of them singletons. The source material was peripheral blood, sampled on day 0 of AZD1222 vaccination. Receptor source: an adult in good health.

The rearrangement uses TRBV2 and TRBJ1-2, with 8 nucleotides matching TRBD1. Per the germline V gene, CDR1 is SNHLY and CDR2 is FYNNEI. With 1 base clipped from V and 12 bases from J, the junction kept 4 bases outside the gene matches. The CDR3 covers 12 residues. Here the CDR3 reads CASSEVTGVDTF. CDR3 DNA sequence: TGTGCCAGCAGTGAAGTGACAGGGGTGGACACCTTC.

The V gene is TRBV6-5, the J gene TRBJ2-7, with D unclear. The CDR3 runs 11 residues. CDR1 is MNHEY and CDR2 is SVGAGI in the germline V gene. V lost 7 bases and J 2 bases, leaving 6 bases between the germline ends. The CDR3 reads CASTIPYEQYF. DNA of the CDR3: TGTGCCAGCACGATTCCCTACGAGCAGTACTTC.

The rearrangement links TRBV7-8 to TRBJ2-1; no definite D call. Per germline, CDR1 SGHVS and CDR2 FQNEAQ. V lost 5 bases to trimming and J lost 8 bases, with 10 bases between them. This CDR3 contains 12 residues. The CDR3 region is CASSPQRDEQFF. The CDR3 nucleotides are TGTGCCAGCAGCCCCCAACGGGATGAGCAGTTCTTC.

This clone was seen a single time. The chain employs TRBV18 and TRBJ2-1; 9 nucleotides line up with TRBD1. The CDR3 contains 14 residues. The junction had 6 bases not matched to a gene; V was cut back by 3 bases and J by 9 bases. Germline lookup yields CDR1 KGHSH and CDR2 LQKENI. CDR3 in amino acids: CASSPRGQGFEQFF. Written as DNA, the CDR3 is TGTGCCAGCTCACCGAGGGGACAGGGCTTTGAGCAGTTCTTC.